The clone carrying this T cell receptor beta chain has more than one count but fewer than ten. Its specificity is not known. The sample is drawn from a study of vaccination and CD4 T cells after COVID-19. Sequenced with the Oncomine TCR Beta short-read assay was DNA taken from cultured CD4+ T cells. TCRdb re-analysed the PCR reads in MiXCR, keeping a single row per CDR3 protein. The sample has 4,000 or so distinct CDR3 sequences; around 30% are singletons. The treatment was: 10-day PBMC culture with coronavirus spike peptide pools or control peptides (ViraFEST assay). According to the study, CD4+ T cells from the unexposed donor were gathered ahead of the COVID-19 pandemic (2011-2018). Researchers grew the cells for around 9 days and then pulled out CD4+ T cells by negative selection. Trimming shortened V by 2 bases and J by 5 bases, and 18 bases separated the two germline ends. Germline lookup yields CDR1 SGHDN and CDR2 FVKESK. This CDR3 comprises 16 residues.

The chain is built from TRBV14 and TRBJ2-5; possibly TRBD1 for D (8 bases). Sequencing was performed on CD4+ T cells from blood, cultured in vitro. This clonotype originated in a human donor in good health. The CDR3 loop reads CASSQHRGGTSETQYF. The CDR3 coding sequence is TGTGCCAGCAGCCAACACAGGGGGGGGACATCGGAGACCCAGTACTTC. Variable domain in full (rest from reference TRBV14 and TRBJ2-5): EAGVTQFPSHSVIEKGQTVTLRCDPISGHDNLYWYRRVMGKEIKFLLHFVKESKQDESGMPNNRFLAERTGGTYSTLKVQPAELEDSGVYFCASSQHRGGTSETQYFGPGTRLLVL.